The clone carrying this T cell receptor (beta chain) appeared once. As yet, its antigen is unknown. The record originates from a study of Ad26.COV2.S vaccination and SARS-CoV-2 variants. Study summary: Donor got 5x10^10 or 1x10^11 viral particles of Ad26.COV2.S. Study-level points and caveats: Total T cell responses, in the TCR breadth and depth analyses, may have been underestimated. The study found higher spike-specific TCR breadth in vaccine than placebo recipients.

Treatment reported: roughly 20 received Ad26.COV2.S at low or high dose, single or two shots; several received placebo; per-sample allocation not given. All samples were drawn on day 63, counting from the first vaccine or placebo injection. An Ad26 vector expressing Wuhan-strain SARS-CoV-2 spike constituted the vaccine. The table came from immunoSEQ multiplex PCR; TCRdb's copy has only in-frame clones and leaves some out. The data contain about 350,000 clones, about 87% of them seen just once; the ten biggest clones take up roughly 6%. The specimen comprised peripheral blood, sampled in a trial of Ad26.COV2.S vaccine versus placebo. The clonotype comes from a person between 18 and 65 years old who received the Ad26.COV2.S COVID-19 vaccine or a placebo.

CDR3 nucleotide sequence: TGTGCCAGCACTTTCCTTCAGGGGCCCACAGATACGCAGTATTTT. It codes for CASTFLQGPTDTQYF. The chain recombines TRBV6-5 with TRBJ2-3; TRBD1 is a possible D gene (6 bases). This CDR3 comprises 15 residues. V was clipped by 7 bases and J by 2 bases, with 16 bases between them. The germline CDR1 and CDR2 sequences are MNHEY and SVGAGI.